Below, 14 T cell receptor beta chains from the same sample are listed, as sequenced in a study of post-analysis software for immune sequencing data. Study-wide results and caveats: Higher frequency in patients than in controls was seen for roughly 5 TRBV segments, with TRBV5-6, TRBV5-1 and TRBV20-1 among them.

Built from TCR beta cDNA, the libraries had unique molecular identifiers in them. MiXCR was run by TCRdb on the PCR reads, yielding one entry per CDR3 protein. The sample consists of about 760,000 distinct CDR3 sequences, 25% to 30% of them appearing once. Their specific antigens are unknown. Sequences were obtained from blood. The receptor source for this set is a girl between 5 and 17 years old with multiple sclerosis.

The CDR3 reads CASSPRRSYNSPLHF. CDR3 nucleotides: TGTGCCAGCAGCCCCCGTCGCTCCTATAATTCACCCCTCCACTTT. This chain uses TRBV14 with TRBJ1-6; D gene uncertain. The CDR3 consists of 15 residues. V dropped 4 bases and J dropped 0 bases, with 7 bases sitting between them. The germline V gene encodes CDR1 SGHDN and CDR2 FVKESK. The variable domain in full, completed from reference TRBV14 and TRBJ1-6, reads EAGVTQFPSHSVIEKGQTVTLRCDPISGHDNLYWYRRVMGKEIKFLLHFVKESKQDESGMPNNRFLAERTGGTYSTLKVQPAELEDSGVYFCASSPRRSYNSPLHFGNGTRLTVT.

The chain has TRBV4-3 and TRBJ1-4; the D is unclear. This CDR3 is built from 15 residues. Germline CDR1 and CDR2: LGHNA and YSLEER. The V end lost 1 base, the J end lost 2 bases, and 8 bases lay between the germline ends. This CDR3 is CASSQGGWTNEKLFF. DNA for the CDR3: TGCGCCAGCAGCCAAGGGGGATGGACTAATGAAAAACTGTTTTTT.

This clonotype was counted between two and nine times. The J gene is TRBJ2-1, the V gene TRBV5-1; 9 bases are shared with TRBD2. Germline lookup yields CDR1 SGHRS and CDR2 YFSETQ. The CDR3 is made up of 13 amino acids. V shed 6 bases, J shed 5 bases, and the junction held 3 bases outside the gene matches. CDR3 coding DNA: TGCGCCAGCACTCTAGCGGGGAACAATGAGCAGTTCTTC. It yields the protein CASTLAGNNEQFF. The entire variable domain, with the rest obtained from reference TRBV5-1 and TRBJ2-1, is as follows: KAGVTQTPRYLIKTRGQQVTLSCSPISGHRSVSWYQQTPGQGLQFLFEYFSETQRNKGNFPGRFSGRQFSNSRSEMNVSTLELGDSALYLCASTLAGNNEQFFGPGTRLTVL.

This clonotype was seen a handful of times. V and J are TRBV7-2 and TRBJ2-4; the match to TRBD1 covers 8 bases. The J call may be mistaken, given a closer DNA end match to TRBJ2-7. This CDR3 comprises 15 residues. Germline CDR1 is SGHTA and CDR2 is FQGNSA. In DNA, the CDR3 is TGTGCCAGCAGCTTAGGCGGCAGGGGGCTCGACGAGCAGTACTTC. Encoded protein: CASSLGGRGLDEQYF.

In this sample, this clonotype turned up a few times. This chain connects TRBV2 to TRBJ1-2; D is undetermined. V lost 2 bases to trimming and J lost 3 bases, with 4 bases between them. This CDR3 is built from 12 residues. Germline CDR1 SNHLY, CDR2 FYNNEI. The CDR3 bases are TGTGCCAGCAGTGAACGTTACTATGGCTACACCTTC. It codes for CASSERYYGYTF.

This clonotype turned up a few times. This sequence joins TRBV20-1 and TRBJ2-7, with a possible D match to TRBD2 (6 bases). The length of the CDR3 is 14 residues. V was clipped by 3 bases and J by 9 bases, with 21 bases between them. Germline-derived CDR1 and CDR2 are DFQATT and SNEGSKA (reference sequence). DNA for the CDR3: TGCAGTGCTAGCCTGGGGGAGGCGGTCGTCAGGCAGTACTTC. Protein: CSASLGEAVVRQYF.

The chain has TRBV6-2 or TRBV6-3 and TRBJ1-1, with 8 bases matching TRBD1. The CDR3 contains 14 residues. Germline values: CDR1 MNHEY, CDR2 SVGEGT. The ends lost 0 bases at V and 8 bases at J; junction bases unmatched: 5. CDR3 residues: CASSYSTGALEAFF. CDR3 bases: TGTGCCAGCAGTTACTCGACAGGGGCGTTGGAAGCTTTCTTT.

This chain uses TRBV7-9 with TRBJ1-2; D is ambiguous. Germline lookup yields CDR1 SEHNR and CDR2 FQNEAQ (reference sequence). Trimming took off 2 bases at V and 2 bases at J, with 12 bases between the two ends. The CDR3 sequence is 15 residues long. The DNA for the CDR3 is TGTGCCAGCAGCTTACAGCTAGGAACCAACTATGGCTACACCTTC. Translation: CASSLQLGTNYGYTF.

In this sample, this clonotype turned up a few times. This chain joins TRBV20-1 and TRBJ2-1, with D maybe TRBD1 (5 bases). V was cut by 2 bases and J by 6 bases, with 32 bases left in between. The CDR3 extends over 20 amino acids. Germline CDR1 and CDR2: DFQATT and SNEGSKA (reference sequence). The CDR3 spells CSARLINPRGREGRINEQFF. The CDR3 DNA reads TGCAGTGCTAGACTCATCAACCCAAGGGGCAGGGAAGGACGAATCAATGAGCAGTTCTTC.

A word on this clonotype: A junction boundary mismatches the germline segment, possibly from a read error. V and J are TRBV28 and TRBJ2-1; the D gene is possibly TRBD2 (6 bases). CDR1 MDHEN and CDR2 SYDVKM come from the germline V gene. CDR3 length equals 15 residues. In DNA, the CDR3 is TGTGCCAGCAGTCTGTCTAGCGATTCCTACAATAAGCAGTTCTTC. As protein: CASSLSSDSYNKQFF.

This clonotype was recorded a few times. The rearrangement uses TRBV29-1 and TRBJ2-1; the match to TRBD2 covers 8 bases. Germline loops: CDR1 SQVTM, CDR2 ANQGSEA. The CDR3 runs 20 residues. V lost 4 bases, J lost 0 bases, and 20 bases stayed unmatched. The CDR3 region is CSVVDPLGVAGPSSYNEQFF. The CDR3 nucleotides are TGCAGCGTTGTGGATCCCCTGGGGGTAGCGGGACCGAGCTCCTACAATGAGCAGTTCTTC.

This clonotype was counted a few times. The J gene is TRBJ2-7, the V gene TRBV7-2; D perhaps matches TRBD2 (6 bases). Matching the DNA end better, TRBJ2-5 makes the J call doubtful. Germline CDR1 reads SGHTA; CDR2 reads FQGNSA. This CDR3 spans 16 amino acids. In nucleotides, the CDR3 is TGTGCCAGCAGCTTCGGAGGGAGTGGGGTCGGGGAGACCCAGTACTTC. Translation gives CASSFGGSGVGETQYF.

The chain employs TRBV9 and TRBJ1-1, with D perhaps matching TRBD1 (5 bases). Trimming shortened V by 7 bases and J by 1 base, and 14 bases separated the two germline ends. This CDR3 is built from 14 residues. Germline V gene sequence: CDR1 SGDLS, CDR2 YYNGEE. The DNA for the CDR3 is TGTGCCAGCCGCCGGGGGGGGGAGAACACTGAAGCTTTCTTT. Translating gives CASRRGGENTEAFF.

This clonotype occurred a few times. The CDR3 DNA follows: TGTGCCAGCAGACGACTTGAGGAAGAGACCCAGTACTTC. Translated, it gives CASRRLEEETQYF. This rearrangement joins TRBV5-6 to TRBJ2-5; D gene ambiguous. With 5 bases removed from V and 3 bases from J, the gap between germline ends came to 11 bases. CDR1 SGHDT and CDR2 YYEEEE come from the germline V gene. CDR3 length: 13 amino acids.